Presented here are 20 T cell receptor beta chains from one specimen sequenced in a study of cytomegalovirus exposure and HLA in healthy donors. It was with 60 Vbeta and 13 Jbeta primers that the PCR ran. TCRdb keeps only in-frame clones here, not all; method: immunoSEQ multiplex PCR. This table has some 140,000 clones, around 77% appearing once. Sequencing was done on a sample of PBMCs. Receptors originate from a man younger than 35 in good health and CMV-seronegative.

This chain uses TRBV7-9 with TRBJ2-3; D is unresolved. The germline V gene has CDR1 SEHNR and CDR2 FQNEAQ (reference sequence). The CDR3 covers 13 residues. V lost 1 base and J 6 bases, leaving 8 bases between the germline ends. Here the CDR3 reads CASSLGWSDTQYF. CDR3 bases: TGTGCCAGCAGCTTAGGATGGAGTGATACGCAGTATTTT.

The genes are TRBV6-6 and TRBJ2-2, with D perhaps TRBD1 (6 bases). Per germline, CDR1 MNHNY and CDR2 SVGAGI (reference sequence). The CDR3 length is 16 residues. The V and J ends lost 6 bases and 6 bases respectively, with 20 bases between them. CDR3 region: CASSDETGSGPGELFF. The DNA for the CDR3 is TGTGCCAGCAGCGACGAAACAGGGTCTGGACCCGGGGAGCTGTTTTTT.

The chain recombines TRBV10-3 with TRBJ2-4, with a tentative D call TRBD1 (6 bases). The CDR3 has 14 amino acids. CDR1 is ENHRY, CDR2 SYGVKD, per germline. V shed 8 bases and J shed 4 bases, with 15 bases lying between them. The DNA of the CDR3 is TGTGCCATCGGATACGGGACACCGAAAAACATTCAGTACTTC. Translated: CAIGYGTPKNIQYF.

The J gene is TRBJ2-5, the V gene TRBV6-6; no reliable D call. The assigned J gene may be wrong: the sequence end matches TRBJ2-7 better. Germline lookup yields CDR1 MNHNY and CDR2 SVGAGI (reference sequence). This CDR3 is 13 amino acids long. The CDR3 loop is CASSQTFAYEQYF. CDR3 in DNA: TGTGCCAGCAGTCAGACATTTGCCTACGAGCAGTACTTC.

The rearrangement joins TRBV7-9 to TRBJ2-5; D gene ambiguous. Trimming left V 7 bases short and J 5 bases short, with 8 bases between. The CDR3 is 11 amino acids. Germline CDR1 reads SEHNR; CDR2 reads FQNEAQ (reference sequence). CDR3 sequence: CASTSVETQYF. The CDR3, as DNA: TGTGCCAGCACCTCGGTGGAGACCCAGTACTTC.

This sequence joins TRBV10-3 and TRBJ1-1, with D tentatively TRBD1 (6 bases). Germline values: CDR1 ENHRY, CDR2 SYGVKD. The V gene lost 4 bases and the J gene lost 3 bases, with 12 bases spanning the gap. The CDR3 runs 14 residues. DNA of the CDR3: TGTGCCATCAGTGTCGGGCAGGGGTACACTGAAGCTTTCTTT. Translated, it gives CAISVGQGYTEAFF.

DNA for the CDR3: TGTGCCAGCAGCTTAGGACAGTCTAGCAATCAGCCCCAGCATTTT. Its protein product is CASSLGQSSNQPQHF. The chain has TRBV7-8 and TRBJ1-5, with D possibly TRBD1 on 5 matching bases. The CDR3 extends over 15 amino acids. Germline CDR1 is SGHVS and CDR2 is FQNEAQ. Trimming cost V 1 base and J 0 bases, with 7 bases left between them.

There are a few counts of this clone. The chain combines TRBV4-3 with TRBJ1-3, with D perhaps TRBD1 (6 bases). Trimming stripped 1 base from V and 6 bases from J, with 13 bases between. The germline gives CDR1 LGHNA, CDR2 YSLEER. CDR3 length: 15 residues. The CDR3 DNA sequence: TGCGCCAGCAGCCAAGGAGCACAGGGCCCAAACACCATATATTTT. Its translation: CASSQGAQGPNTIYF.

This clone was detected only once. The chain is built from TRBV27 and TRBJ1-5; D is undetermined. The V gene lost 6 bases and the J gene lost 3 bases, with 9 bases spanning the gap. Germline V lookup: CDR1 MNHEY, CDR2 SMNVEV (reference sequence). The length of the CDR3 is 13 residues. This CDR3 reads CASRESPNQPQHF. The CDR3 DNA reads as TGTGCCAGCAGGGAGAGCCCCAATCAGCCCCAGCATTTT.

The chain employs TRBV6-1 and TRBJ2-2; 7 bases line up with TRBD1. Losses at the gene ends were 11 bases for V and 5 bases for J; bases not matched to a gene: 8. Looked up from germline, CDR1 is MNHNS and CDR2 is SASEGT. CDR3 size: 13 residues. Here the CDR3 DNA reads TGTGCCCTAAAACAGGGGAAAACCGGGGAGCTGTTTTTT. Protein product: CALKQGKTGELFF.

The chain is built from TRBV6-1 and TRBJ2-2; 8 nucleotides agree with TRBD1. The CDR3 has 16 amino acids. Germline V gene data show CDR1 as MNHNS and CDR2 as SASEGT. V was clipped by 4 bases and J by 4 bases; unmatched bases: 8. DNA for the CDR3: TGTGCCAGCAGTGCGCTACAGGGGGTCGTCACCGGGGAGCTGTTTTTT. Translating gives CASSALQGVVTGELFF.

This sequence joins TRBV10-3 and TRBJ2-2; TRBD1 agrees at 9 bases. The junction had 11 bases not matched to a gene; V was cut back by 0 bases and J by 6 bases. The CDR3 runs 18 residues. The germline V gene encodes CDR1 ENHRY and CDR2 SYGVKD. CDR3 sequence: CAISESIRTGENAGELFF. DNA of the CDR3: TGTGCCATCAGTGAGTCGATTAGGACAGGGGAAAATGCCGGGGAGCTGTTTTTT.

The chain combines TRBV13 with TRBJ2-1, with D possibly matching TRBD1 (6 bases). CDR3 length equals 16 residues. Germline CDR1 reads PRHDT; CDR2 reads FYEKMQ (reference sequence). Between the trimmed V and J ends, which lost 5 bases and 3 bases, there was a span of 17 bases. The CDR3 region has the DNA TGTGCCAGCAGCGGTAATCCGGGACAAGACTACAATGAGCAGTTCTTC. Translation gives CASSGNPGQDYNEQFF.

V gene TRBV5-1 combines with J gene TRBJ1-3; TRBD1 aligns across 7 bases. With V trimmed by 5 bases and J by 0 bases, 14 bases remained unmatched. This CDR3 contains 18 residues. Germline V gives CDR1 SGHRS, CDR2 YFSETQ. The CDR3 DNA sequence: TGCGCCAGCAGTTCCGGACAGGCGACGAAGATCTCTGGAAACACCATATATTTT. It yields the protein CASSSGQATKISGNTIYF.

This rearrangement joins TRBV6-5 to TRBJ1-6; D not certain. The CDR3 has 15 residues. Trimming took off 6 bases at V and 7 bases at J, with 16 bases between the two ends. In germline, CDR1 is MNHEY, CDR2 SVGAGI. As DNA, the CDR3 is TGTGCCAGCAGAAACGCACGGCTCGGGAATTCACCCCTCCACTTT. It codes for CASRNARLGNSPLHF.

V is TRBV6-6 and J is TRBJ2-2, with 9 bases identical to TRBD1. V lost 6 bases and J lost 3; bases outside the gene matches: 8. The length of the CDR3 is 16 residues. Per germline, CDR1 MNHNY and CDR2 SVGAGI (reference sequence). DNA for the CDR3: TGTGCCAGCAGCCTTGGACAGGGGACCTACACCGGGGAGCTGTTTTTT. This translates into CASSLGQGTYTGELFF.

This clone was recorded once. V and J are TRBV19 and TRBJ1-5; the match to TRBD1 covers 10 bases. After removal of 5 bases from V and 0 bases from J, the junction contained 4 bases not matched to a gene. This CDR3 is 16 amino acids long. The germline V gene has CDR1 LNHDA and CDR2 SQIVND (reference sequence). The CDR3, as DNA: TGTGCCAGTAGTGGGACAGGGGACCCTAGCAATCAGCCCCAGCATTTT. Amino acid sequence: CASSGTGDPSNQPQHF.

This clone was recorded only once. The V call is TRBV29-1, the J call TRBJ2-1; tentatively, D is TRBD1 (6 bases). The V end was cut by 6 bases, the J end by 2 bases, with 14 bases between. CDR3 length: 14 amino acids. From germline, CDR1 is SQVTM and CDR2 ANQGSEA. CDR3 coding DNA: TGCAGCGTACGGCGACAGGCAACCTACAATGAGCAGTTCTTC. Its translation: CSVRRQATYNEQFF.

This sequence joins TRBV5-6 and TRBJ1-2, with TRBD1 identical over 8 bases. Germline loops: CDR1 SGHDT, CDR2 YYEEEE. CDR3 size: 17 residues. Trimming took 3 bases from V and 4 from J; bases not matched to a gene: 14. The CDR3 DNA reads TGTGCCAGCAGCTCCAGCAACGGACAGGGATTTTTCTATGGCTACACCTTC. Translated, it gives CASSSSNGQGFFYGYTF.

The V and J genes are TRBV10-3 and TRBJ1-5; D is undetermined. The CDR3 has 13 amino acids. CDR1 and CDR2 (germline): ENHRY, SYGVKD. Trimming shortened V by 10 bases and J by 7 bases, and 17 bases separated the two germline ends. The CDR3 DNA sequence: TGTGCCACAAGTCCGGACCGGGAACAGCCCCAGCATTTT. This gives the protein CATSPDREQPQHF.